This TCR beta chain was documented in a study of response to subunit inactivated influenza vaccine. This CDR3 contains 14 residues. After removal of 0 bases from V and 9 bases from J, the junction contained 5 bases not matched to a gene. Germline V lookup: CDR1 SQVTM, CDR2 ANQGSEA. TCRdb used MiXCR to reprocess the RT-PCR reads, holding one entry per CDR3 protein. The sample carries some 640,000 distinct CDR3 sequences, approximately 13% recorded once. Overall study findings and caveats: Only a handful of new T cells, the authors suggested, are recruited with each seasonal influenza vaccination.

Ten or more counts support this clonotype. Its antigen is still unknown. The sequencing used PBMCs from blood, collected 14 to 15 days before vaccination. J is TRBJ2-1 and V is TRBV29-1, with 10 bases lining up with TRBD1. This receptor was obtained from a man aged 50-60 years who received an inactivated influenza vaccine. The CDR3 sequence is CSVEEGQGWGEQFF. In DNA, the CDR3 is TGCAGCGTTGAAGAGGGACAGGGGTGGGGTGAGCAGTTCTTC.